A single T cell receptor (beta chain) is shown here with its context. What it recognizes is unknown. This sample was included in a study of cytomegalovirus exposure and HLA in healthy donors. PCR used 60 Vbeta primers and 13 Jbeta primers. Measured with immunoSEQ multiplex PCR; TCRdb has only the in-frame clones, and not every one. There are about 140,000 clones in the sample; more than 75% occur only once, and approximately 4% lies in the top ten. Germline V lookup: CDR1 LGHNA, CDR2 YNFKEQ. V gave up 1 base and J gave up 6 bases; unmatched junction bases: 10. The CDR3 spans 16 residues. Study observations and caveats: The classifier, whose performance was assessed in both the original and validation cohorts, reportedly diagnosed cytomegalovirus status with high specificity and sensitivity. Sequence variants that were highly shared formed a cluster that was likely a sequencing artifact. TCR sequences were mostly rare, though some public TCRs occurred in many donors.

The receptor comes from a man younger than 35 in good health and CMV-seronegative. Input material: PBMCs. The V and J genes are TRBV4-2 and TRBJ1-2, with 8 positions matching TRBD1. The CDR3 region is CASSQGQGAPGNGYTF. The CDR3 nucleotides are TGTGCCAGCAGCCAAGGGCAGGGGGCGCCGGGAAATGGCTACACCTTC.